The 11 T cell receptor beta chains listed next were all sequenced from one sample in a study of blood T cells in healthy people across ages. For the second PCR, which ran for 7 to 11 cycles, a sample-barcoded 5' primer and a J-beta primer mix were used. TCRdb used MiXCR to reprocess the 5' RACE reads, holding one entry per CDR3 protein. The table has roughly 650,000 distinct CDR3 sequences, less than 40% seen once. What was sequenced was blood. The receptors here all came from a woman older than 75 in good health.

This clonotype was counted at least ten times. The chain carries TRBV4-2 and TRBJ2-5; possible D gene TRBD1, 5 bases. V dropped 0 bases and J dropped 4 bases, with 9 bases sitting between them. This CDR3 is 14 amino acids long. In germline, CDR1 is LGHNA, CDR2 YNFKEQ. The CDR3 region is CASSQDNRGETQYF. In DNA form, the CDR3 reads TGTGCCAGCAGCCAAGATAATAGGGGAGAGACCCAGTACTTC.

This clonotype appeared a few times. V and J are TRBV29-1 and TRBJ2-7; D tentatively fits TRBD1 or TRBD2 (6 bases each). The CDR3 loop spans 14 amino acids. Germline V gene data show CDR1 as SQVTM and CDR2 as ANQGSEA. Trimming removed 3 bases from V and 0 bases from J, with 12 bases in between. The DNA of the CDR3 is TGCAGCGTTGATGAGGGGGGCAACTCCTACGAGCAGTACTTC. Translation gives CSVDEGGNSYEQYF.

In this sample, this clonotype turned up a few times. The rearrangement joins TRBV5-1 to TRBJ2-1, with TRBD2 matching 8 bases. There are 15 residues in the CDR3. V was pared by 4 bases and J by 0 bases, with 3 bases of the junction left unmatched. From germline, CDR1 is SGHRS and CDR2 YFSETQ. In nucleotides, the CDR3 is TGCGCCAGCAGCCCGGGACTAGTCTCCTACAATGAGCAGTTCTTC. It codes for CASSPGLVSYNEQFF.

Concerning this clonotype: Being one base from a much bigger clone, this may be a read error. The chain links TRBV9 to TRBJ2-1; maybe TRBD2 (6 bases). This CDR3 has 15 residues. In germline, CDR1 is SGDLS, CDR2 YYNGEE. V was pared by 4 bases and J by 7 bases, with 18 bases between. This CDR3 reads CASSLQGGLQNEQFF. The CDR3 nucleotides are TGTGCCAGCAGCCTCCAGGGAGGCCTCCAAAATGAGCAGTTCTTC. The variable domain in full, completed from reference TRBV9 and TRBJ2-1, reads DSGVTQTPKHLITATGQRVTLRCSPRSGDLSVYWYQQSLDQGLQFLIQYYNGEERAKGNILERFSAQQFPDLHSELNLSSLELGDSALYFCASSLQGGLQNEQFFGPGTRLTVL.

This clonotype was seen ten or more times. The chain links TRBV20-1 to TRBJ1-5, with D unclear. V shed 0 bases and J shed 2 bases, with 8 bases lying between them. The CDR3 consists of 14 residues. Germline CDR1 is DFQATT and CDR2 is SNEGSKA (reference sequence). CDR3 sequence: CSARDPRGNQPQHF. The DNA of the CDR3 is TGCAGTGCTAGAGATCCGAGGGGCAATCAGCCCCAGCATTTT.

Note on this clonotype: A much more abundant neighbour one base away suggests this may be a read error. The V gene is TRBV3-1, the J gene TRBJ2-5; D is unresolved. Germline loops: CDR1 LGHDT, CDR2 YNNKEL (reference sequence). V was pared by 3 bases and J by 5 bases, with 10 bases between. This CDR3 is built from 13 residues. In DNA form, the CDR3 reads TGTGCCAGCAGCCACGACGTGAGGGAGACCCAGTACTTC. Its protein product is CASSHDVRETQYF.

Concerning this clonotype: A much larger clone differs by one base, so this may be a read error. The gene calls are TRBV12-3 or TRBV12-4 and TRBJ2-4; 8 positions match TRBD2. V shed 6 bases and J 13 bases; nucleotides not matched to a gene: 17. The CDR3 has 15 amino acids. The CDR3 nucleotides read TGTGCCAGCAGCCCTTCCGGGGGGGCCTACTATGAGCAGTACTTC. Its protein product is CASSPSGGAYYEQYF.

The chain carries TRBV7-3 and TRBJ2-3; D not resolved. In germline, CDR1 is SGHTA, CDR2 FQGTGA. V was trimmed by 5 bases and J by 2 bases, leaving 14 bases between them. The CDR3 runs to 15 residues. DNA for the CDR3: TGTGCCAGCAGCCCCAATTCGCAGGCCACAGATACGCAGTATTTT. Translating it yields CASSPNSQATDTQYF.

There are many counts of this clonotype. The CDR3 loop is CASSSGAPGQPQHF. CDR3 DNA: TGCGCCAGCAGCTCGGGGGCGCCGGGTCAGCCCCAGCATTTT. The chain has TRBV5-1 and TRBJ1-5, with D perhaps TRBD1 (6 bases). V was pared by 3 bases and J by 6 bases, with 13 bases between. Germline V lookup: CDR1 SGHRS, CDR2 YFSETQ. The CDR3 runs to 14 residues.

This clonotype was seen ten or more times. V gene TRBV6-2 or TRBV6-3 combines with J gene TRBJ1-1; no clear D gene. V dropped 0 bases and J dropped 1 base, with 9 bases sitting between them. The CDR3 sequence is 15 residues long. Germline CDR1 reads MNHEY; CDR2 reads SVGEGT. The CDR3 sequence is CASSYSAIANTEAFF. In DNA form, the CDR3 reads TGTGCCAGCAGTTACTCGGCAATTGCGAACACTGAAGCTTTCTTT.

This clonotype was picked up a small number of times. The J gene is TRBJ2-3, the V gene TRBV11-1; maybe TRBD2 (6 bases). V was trimmed by 7 bases and J by 2 bases, leaving 13 bases between them. Germline V lookup: CDR1 SGHAT, CDR2 FQDESV (reference sequence). CDR3 length: 14 residues. As DNA, the CDR3 is TGTGCCAGCACAGTCCAGGGACTCACAGATACGCAGTATTTT. Residues: CASTVQGLTDTQYF. The full variable domain, its missing parts supplied by reference TRBV11-1 and TRBJ2-3, is EAEVAQSPRYKITEKSQAVAFWCDPISGHATLYWYRQILGQGPELLVQFQDESVVDDSQLPKDRFSAERLKGVDSTLKIQPAELGDSAMYLCASTVQGLTDTQYFGPGTRLTVL.